These 24 T cell receptor beta chains share one sample of origin, sequenced in a study of tumor and adjacent non-tumor tissue in lung cancer. This sample's RNA came from whole unsorted tissue. TCRbeta libraries were built with three rounds of nested PCR, modified from ARM-PCR. TCRdb reanalysed the multiplex PCR reads using MiXCR and keeps one entry per CDR3 protein. This table holds over 130,000 distinct CDR3 sequences, 60% to 70% found once. Input material: lung tumor tissue. The receptors here all came from a man between 60 and 75 years old with small cell lung cancer.

Note on this clonotype: Its ends do not fully match the called genes, so a read error is possible. The chain carries TRBV6-5 and TRBJ1-1, with 7 bases lining up with TRBD1. This CDR3 has 16 residues. Germline values: CDR1 MNHEY, CDR2 SVGAGI. The CDR3 region is CASSYSPKGACTVAFF. In DNA form, the CDR3 reads TGTGCCAGTAGTTATTCCCCTAAGGGGGCATGCACTGTAGCTTTCTTT.

CDR3 coding DNA: TGTGCCAGCAGCCCCACTGGCGGTAGCCCTGATGAGCAGTTCTTC. This sequence encodes CASSPTGGSPDEQFF. The chain is built from TRBV6-6 and TRBJ2-1, with no clear D. The germline CDR1 and CDR2 sequences are MNHNY and SVGAGI (reference sequence). V was trimmed by 6 bases and J by 8 bases, leaving 20 bases between them. The CDR3 has 15 residues.

About this clonotype itself: A read error may account for a junction end that differs from germline. The CDR3 loop is CASSLEGDRGDEQFF. Here the CDR3 DNA reads TGTGCCAGCAGTTTAGAAGGGGACCGTGGCGATGAGCAGTTCTTC. The chain is built from TRBV11-3 and TRBJ2-1; perhaps D is TRBD1 or TRBD2 (5 bases each). The CDR3 has 15 amino acids. Germline V CDR1 and CDR2: SGHNT, YENEEA.

The chain couples TRBV10-3 to TRBJ1-2; TRBD1 is a possible D gene (5 bases). The CDR3 extends over 14 amino acids. Trimming removed 11 bases from V and 6 bases from J, with 22 bases in between. The germline V gene encodes CDR1 ENHRY and CDR2 SYGVKD. This CDR3 reads CAVLDPQVVDGYTF. The CDR3 DNA is TGTGCCGTTCTAGACCCACAGGTAGTTGATGGCTACACCTTC.

Regarding this clonotype: One end of the junction does not line up with germline, which may come from a read error. The chain uses TRBV11-1 and TRBJ2-1; D possibly corresponds to TRBD1 (6 bases). The CDR3 totals 15 residues. Germline loops: CDR1 SGHAT, CDR2 FQDESV (reference sequence). The CDR3 nucleotides read TGTGCCAGCAGCTTAGGACAGATACTCAGGGGTGAGCAGTCCTTC. This sequence encodes CASSLGQILRGEQSF.

This clonotype was recorded only once. In this CDR3 the conserved last residue, phenylalanine or tryptophan, is missing, so a read error is likely. This sequence joins TRBV7-8 and TRBJ1-1; D ambiguous. V lost 5 bases and J 4 bases, leaving 11 bases between the germline ends. The CDR3 loop spans 13 amino acids. Germline V gene lookup returns CDR1 SGHVS and CDR2 FQNEAQ. In nucleotides, the CDR3 is TGTGCCAGCAGCGCCCAGGCAATCACTGAAGCTTTCCTT. Translation gives CASSAQAITEAFL.

This chain joins TRBV6-5 and TRBJ2-5; D might be TRBD1 (6 bases). CDR1 and CDR2 from the germline V gene are MNHEY and SVGAGI. Deletions cut 6 bases from V and 3 bases from J, with 14 bases between. The CDR3 totals 14 residues. DNA for the CDR3: TGTGCCAGCAGCCGCCTAGGGGGAGAAGAGACCCAGTACTTC. It codes for CASSRLGGEETQYF.

Concerning this clonotype: This may stem from a read error, because a much larger clone lies one nucleotide away. V is TRBV6-5 and J is TRBJ1-1; 7 bases fit TRBD1. J lost 11 bases, V lost 9 bases, and 12 bases had no gene match. The V gene's germline CDR1 is MNHEY and CDR2 SVGAGI. This CDR3 comprises 12 residues. CDR3 loop: CARSQQGLGAFF. The DNA of the CDR3 is TGTGCCAGGAGTCAACAGGGGCTGGGGGCTTTCTTT.

As for this clonotype: This could be a read error, since a much larger clone is one nucleotide away. The rearrangement uses TRBV12-5 and TRBJ2-2, with D maybe TRBD1 (6 bases). The ends were cut back, 1 base at V and 13 bases at J, with 13 bases in the middle. Germline V gene data show CDR1 as LGHNT and CDR2 as FRNRAP. This CDR3 contains 13 residues. The CDR3 protein is CASGLGRGHRLFF. The DNA of the CDR3 is TGTGCTAGTGGTTTGGGCAGGGGTCACCGGCTGTTTTTT.

On this clonotype: Its ends do not fully match the called genes, so a read error is possible. The V call is TRBV6-5, the J call TRBJ2-5; the D call may be TRBD1 or TRBD2 (5 bases each). CDR1 is MNHEY, CDR2 SVGAGI, per germline. There are 14 residues in the CDR3. Here the CDR3 reads CAGSLQVFGETHYF. In DNA form, the CDR3 reads TGTGCCGGCAGCTTACAGGTTTTTGGGGAGACCCACTACTTC.

This clonotype was detected many times. The chain recombines TRBV5-4 with TRBJ2-3, with D possibly matching TRBD2 (6 bases). V was trimmed by 9 bases and J by 4 bases, leaving 12 bases between them. Germline V gene data show CDR1 as SGHNT and CDR2 as YYREEE (reference sequence). The CDR3 loop spans 12 amino acids. The CDR3 DNA reads TGTGCCATCGAGTTAGCGGCAGATACGCAGTATTTT. Its protein product is CAIELAADTQYF. Together with reference TRBV5-4 and TRBJ2-3, the CDR3 gives the full variable domain: ETGVTQSPTHLIKTRGQQVTLRCSSQSGHNTVSWYQQALGQGPQFIFQYYREEENGRGNFPPRFSGLQFPNYSSELNVNALELDDSALYLCAIELAADTQYFGPGTRLTVL.

This clonotype was found many times. V is TRBV20-1 and J is TRBJ2-1; TRBD2 might be the D (6 bases). V lost 0 bases, J lost 0 bases, and 15 bases lay in between. CDR1 and CDR2 from the germline V gene are DFQATT and SNEGSKA (reference sequence). The length of the CDR3 is 17 residues. In nucleotides, the CDR3 is TGCAGTGCTAGAGATCCATCTAGCGCCGTCTCCTACAATGAGCAGTTCTTC. It yields the protein CSARDPSSAVSYNEQFF.

For this clonotype: A much larger clone sits a single nucleotide away, making a read error possible. This sequence joins TRBV29-1 and TRBJ2-1; D not certain. The CDR3 runs to 14 residues. Germline loops: CDR1 SQVTM, CDR2 ANQGSEA. This CDR3 reads CRVELALGTNEQFF. CDR3 DNA: TGCAGAGTTGAGCTGGCTCTGGGAACTAATGAGCAGTTCTTC.

Worth noting for this clonotype: At one end the junction does not follow the germline gene, possibly because of a read error. This chain links TRBV7-3 with TRBJ2-2; a weak D match, TRBD1 (6 bases). Germline V gives CDR1 SGHTA, CDR2 FQGTGA. This CDR3 comprises 15 residues. The CDR3 bases are TGTACCAGCGGCGCCCCGGACAGCCCTAGCGGGGAGCTGTTTTTT. It is translated as CTSGAPDSPSGELFF.

About this clonotype itself: Compared with germline, one end of the junction differs, possibly owing to a read error. The chain employs TRBV7-8 and TRBJ1-2; D gene unclear. The length of the CDR3 is 15 residues. Germline CDR1 is SGHVS and CDR2 is FQNEAQ. The CDR3 sequence: CDSSVAEESYHGYTF. The CDR3 nucleotides are TGTGACAGCAGCGTAGCAGAAGAGTCGTATCATGGCTATACCTTC.

The table lists this clonotype with many counts. The V gene is TRBV11-2, the J gene TRBJ2-2; TRBD1 matches 7 bases. Germline loops: CDR1 SGHAT, CDR2 FQNNGV. V was pared by 6 bases and J by 4 bases, with 8 bases of the junction left unmatched. The CDR3 totals 15 residues. CDR3 nucleotides: TGTGCCAGCAGATTACAGGGGTTATCCACCGGGGAGCTGTTTTTT. This sequence encodes CASRLQGLSTGELFF.

This clonotype showed up many times. J is TRBJ2-2 and V is TRBV10-3; no definite D call. The CDR3 length is 14 residues. The V and J ends lost 4 bases and 1 base respectively, with 7 bases between them. Per the germline V gene, CDR1 is ENHRY and CDR2 is SYGVKD. This chain's CDR3 is CAISVEVNTGELFF. The CDR3, as DNA: TGTGCCATCAGTGTAGAGGTGAACACCGGGGAGCTGTTTTTT.

Concerning this clonotype itself: Because the CDR3 is missing its conserved closing phenylalanine or tryptophan, this is likely a read error. The limits of the CDR3 on the DNA are not certain, so only TCRdb's listed CDR3 is given. The chain couples TRBV29-1 to TRBJ2-1; the D call in the table, TRBD1, was not verified against the DNA. The CDR3 is 14 amino acids long, termini counted. Germline lookup yields CDR1 SQVTM and CDR2 ANQGSEA. CDR3: CSVVGQGGSNGQCL.

Comments on this clonotype: A much larger clone sits a single nucleotide away, making a read error possible. The chain employs TRBV6-1 and TRBJ2-5; D is unresolved. Germline V gene lookup returns CDR1 MNHNS and CDR2 SASEGT. This CDR3 is 12 amino acids long. Written as DNA, the CDR3 is TGTGCCAGCACTGAAGCATTAGAGACCCAGTACTTC. It codes for CASTEALETQYF.

This clonotype showed up just once. The conserved final phenylalanine or tryptophan is absent from the CDR3, which likely points to a read error. The rearrangement links TRBV4-2 to TRBJ2-4, with D tentatively TRBD1 (6 bases). V was clipped by 0 bases and J by 8 bases, with 23 bases between them. Germline CDR1 reads LGHNA; CDR2 reads YNFKEQ. This CDR3 comprises 18 residues. The CDR3 coding sequence is TGTGCCAGCAGCCAAGATGTGCGCCCAGGACAGCCTAGAGACATTCAGTACATC. Translation gives CASSQDVRPGQPRDIQYI.

A note on this clonotype: At one end the junction does not follow the germline gene, possibly because of a read error. V usage is TRBV29-1 and J usage is TRBJ2-2; D could derive from TRBD1 or TRBD2 (5 bases each). This CDR3 is 16 amino acids long. In germline, CDR1 is SQVTM, CDR2 ANQGSEA. Written as DNA, the CDR3 is TGCAGCGTTGCCGGACACCTTAGGAGTAACACCAGGGAGTTGTTTTTT. Residues: CSVAGHLRSNTRELFF.

The chain employs TRBV11-2 and TRBJ2-7; weak D call: TRBD1 (6 bases). The CDR3 is 16 amino acids. Germline V CDR1 and CDR2: SGHAT, FQNNGV. V was trimmed by 6 bases and J by 3 bases, leaving 21 bases between them. CDR3 in DNA: TGTGCCAGCAGTTTATCATCAGGTGGGGGCTTCTACGAGCAGTACTTC. The encoded protein is CASSLSSGGGFYEQYF.

The chain combines TRBV29-1 with TRBJ2-3; tentative D call: TRBD2 (5 bases). This CDR3 is built from 12 residues. Germline V lookup: CDR1 SQVTM, CDR2 ANQGSEA. V lost 2 bases, J lost 9 bases, and 12 bases lay in between. This CDR3 is CSVEISWRTQYF. In nucleotides, the CDR3 is TGCAGCGTTGAAATTAGCTGGAGGACGCAGTATTTT.

The chain couples TRBV5-6 to TRBJ2-2; TRBD2 matches at 12 bases. In germline, CDR1 is SGHDT, CDR2 YYEEEE. V gave up 4 bases and J gave up 5 bases; unmatched junction bases: 9. This CDR3 has 17 residues. For the CDR3, the DNA is TGTGCCAGCAGCCCTCCCCCCGGGACTAGCGGGACCGGGGAGCTGTTTTTT. Protein sequence: CASSPPPGTSGTGELFF.